This T cell receptor (beta chain) was documented in a study of cytomegalovirus exposure and HLA in healthy donors. Study-level background: Out of approximately 170 million T cells, an earlier analysis found over 90 million unique TCR beta sequences in total.

Study findings and constraints: When analyzed later, the rates of TCR association showed variation by HLA locus, with DRB1 the most and HLA-C the fewest. In a later analysis, common viral pathogens appeared linked to several of the most significant clusters. Later analysis identified a missense DCLRE1C variant that was linked to TCR beta V- and J-gene trimming.

The CDR3 contains 15 residues. CDR1 is LGHNA, CDR2 YSLEER, per germline. A note on this clone: The antigen is undetermined. One end of the junction fails to match germline, which may point to a read error.

The PCR used 60 Vbeta and 13 Jbeta primers. Profiled with immunoSEQ multiplex PCR; TCRdb holds only in-frame clones, not every one. The table lists about 190,000 clones, less than 85% of them singletons. Sequencing was carried out using PBMCs. This chain uses TRBV4-3 with TRBJ1-2; no definite D call. The clonotype originates from a man aged 25 to 45 in good health and CMV-seropositive. CDR3 sequence (DNA): TGCGCCAGCAGCCAAGAATACAGAAGTAACTCTGGCTACACCTTC. Its protein product is CASSQEYRSNSGYTF.